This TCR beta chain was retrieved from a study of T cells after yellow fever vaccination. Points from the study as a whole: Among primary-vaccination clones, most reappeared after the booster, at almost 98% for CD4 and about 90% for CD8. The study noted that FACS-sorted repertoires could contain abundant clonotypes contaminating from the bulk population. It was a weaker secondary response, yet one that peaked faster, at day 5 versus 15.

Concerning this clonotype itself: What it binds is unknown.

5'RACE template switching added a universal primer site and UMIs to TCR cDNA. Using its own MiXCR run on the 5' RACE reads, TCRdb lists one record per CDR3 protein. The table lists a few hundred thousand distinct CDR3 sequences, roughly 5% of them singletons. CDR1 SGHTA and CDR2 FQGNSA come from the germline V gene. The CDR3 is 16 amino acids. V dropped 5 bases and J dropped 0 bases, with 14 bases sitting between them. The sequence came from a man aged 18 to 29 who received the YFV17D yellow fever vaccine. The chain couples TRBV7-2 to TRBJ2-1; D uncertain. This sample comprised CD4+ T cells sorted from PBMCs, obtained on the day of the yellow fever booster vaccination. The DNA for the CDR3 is TGTGCCAGCAGCCAGAGATCCCTTAGCTCCTACAATGAGCAGTTCTTC. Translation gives CASSQRSLSSYNEQFF.